One and the same sample provided the 13 T cell receptor beta chains below, sequenced in a study of T cell changes during pregnancy in multiple sclerosis. Sequencing was performed with immunoSEQ multiplex PCR; in TCRdb, only in-frame clones are kept and a portion is missing. Of fewer than 60,000 clones listed, more than 85% are singletons. Source: peripheral blood, taken after pregnancy. The receptors derive from a female donor in good health, enrolled as a control in a pregnancy study.

The chain combines TRBV10-2 with TRBJ2-2; TRBD1 agrees at 10 bases. Per the germline V gene, CDR1 is WSHSY and CDR2 is SAAADI. This CDR3 is 13 amino acids long. Trimming cost V 8 bases and J 6 bases; bases outside gene matches: 3. The CDR3 protein is CASAGTGAGELFF. The CDR3 DNA sequence: TGCGCCAGCGCTGGGACAGGGGCCGGGGAGCTGTTTTTT.

This clone was seen just once. Written as DNA, the CDR3 is TGCAGCGGCGTATTCCCCGGCGGGGACATTCAGTACTTC. Amino acids: CSGVFPGGDIQYF. The genes are TRBV29-1 and TRBJ2-4; D is perhaps TRBD2 (6 bases). Trimming pared 7 bases from V and 8 bases from J, leaving 18 bases between. Germline V gene sequence: CDR1 SQVTM, CDR2 ANQGSEA. The length of the CDR3 is 13 residues. The full variable domain, completed using reference TRBV29-1 and TRBJ2-4, is SAVISQKPSRDICQRGTSLTIQCQVDSQVTMMFWYRQQPGQSLTLIATANQGSEATYESGFVIDKFPISRPNLTFSTLTVSNMSPEDSSIYLCSGVFPGGDIQYFGAGTRLSVL.

This chain joins TRBV7-3 and TRBJ2-3, with D unresolved. Germline assignment: CDR1 SGHTA and CDR2 FQGTGA. The CDR3 loop spans 13 amino acids. The germline V and J ends were trimmed by 5 bases and 9 bases, with 15 bases remaining between them. Written as DNA, the CDR3 is TGTGCCAGCAGCCTTACGTACTACGACACGCAGTATTTT. This sequence encodes CASSLTYYDTQYF. The full variable domain, in which reference TRBV7-3 and TRBJ2-3 provide the parts outside the CDR3, is GAGVSQTPSNKVTEKGKYVELRCDPISGHTALYWYRQSLGQGPEFLIYFQGTGAADDSGLPNDRFFAVRPEGSVSTLKIQRTERGDSAVYLCASSLTYYDTQYFGPGTRLTVL.

The rearrangement links TRBV19 to TRBJ2-2, with 8 bases that match TRBD2. V gave up 6 bases and J gave up 3 bases; unmatched junction bases: 3. The CDR3 totals 14 residues. CDR1 is LNHDA and CDR2 is SQIVND in the germline V gene (reference sequence). The CDR3 protein is CASRRLAYTGELFF. In DNA, the CDR3 is TGTGCCAGTAGGCGACTAGCGTACACCGGGGAGCTGTTTTTT.

The gene calls are TRBV19 and TRBJ1-3; unclear D gene. V was shortened by 7 bases and J by 1 base, with 14 bases between the two germline ends. This CDR3 contains 15 residues. The germline CDR1 and CDR2 sequences are LNHDA and SQIVND (reference sequence). This chain's CDR3 is CASNTLQYSGNTIYF. The CDR3 DNA is TGTGCCAGTAACACTCTACAGTATTCTGGAAACACCATATATTTT.

This chain connects TRBV11-2 to TRBJ1-2; a weak D match, TRBD1 (5 bases). V lost 1 base and J lost 3, with 12 bases in between. The CDR3 spans 15 residues. Germline V gene lookup returns CDR1 SGHAT and CDR2 FQNNGV. CDR3 nucleotide sequence: TGTGCCAGCAGCTTAGCCCTGGGGGGGGACTATGGCTACACCTTC. It encodes CASSLALGGDYGYTF.

This clone was recorded once. The chain is built from TRBV19 and TRBJ2-3; the match to TRBD1 covers 7 bases. The V gene's germline CDR1 is LNHDA and CDR2 SQIVND (reference sequence). The CDR3 extends over 17 amino acids. The junction had 15 bases not matched to a gene; V was cut back by 6 bases and J by 3 bases. The CDR3: CASRSPRVPTGTDTQYF. In DNA, the CDR3 is TGTGCCAGTAGATCCCCCCGTGTACCGACAGGGACAGATACGCAGTATTTT.

This rearrangement joins TRBV9 to TRBJ1-6; weak D call: TRBD1 (5 bases). Germline V gene sequence: CDR1 SGDLS, CDR2 YYNGEE. This CDR3 has 14 amino acids. V gave up 3 bases and J gave up 5 bases, with 9 bases separating them. The CDR3 region is CASSAAGNNSPLHF. As DNA, the CDR3 is TGTGCCAGCAGCGCTGCAGGGAATAATTCACCCCTCCACTTT.

V usage is TRBV7-2 and J usage is TRBJ2-1, with TRBD2 identical over 16 bases. Trimming removed 1 base from V and 7 bases from J; junction bases left unmatched: 7. This CDR3 has 18 amino acids. Germline-derived CDR1 and CDR2 are SGHTA and FQGNSA. CDR3 protein: CASSLGPGLAGGRNEQFF. As DNA, the CDR3 is TGTGCCAGCAGCTTAGGACCGGGACTAGCGGGAGGGCGAAATGAGCAGTTCTTC.

CDR3 bases: TGTGCCAGCAGCTTGGACAGGGCCCTCTCCTACGAGCAGTACTTC. Amino acids: CASSLDRALSYEQYF. The gene calls are TRBV5-4 and TRBJ2-7; D is perhaps TRBD1 (6 bases). The germline gives CDR1 SGHNT, CDR2 YYREEE (reference sequence). V was pared by 0 bases and J by 0 bases, with 10 bases between. The CDR3 sequence is 15 residues long.

The V call is TRBV5-1, the J call TRBJ1-1; 9 bases agree with TRBD1. Germline-derived CDR1 and CDR2 are SGHRS and YFSETQ. Losses at the gene ends were 4 bases for V and 4 bases for J; bases not matched to a gene: 5. This CDR3 region has 14 residues. This chain's CDR3 is CASSTGQGSTEAFF. In DNA form, the CDR3 reads TGCGCCAGCAGCACCGGACAGGGGAGCACTGAAGCTTTCTTT.

The V and J genes are TRBV7-3 and TRBJ2-1; the D gene is possibly TRBD2 (6 bases). From germline, CDR1 is SGHTA and CDR2 FQGTGA. The CDR3 length is 14 residues. The germline V and J ends were trimmed by 3 bases and 0 bases, with 6 bases remaining between them. CDR3 residues: CASSFGSSYNEQFF. The CDR3 bases are TGTGCCAGCAGCTTCGGGAGCTCCTACAATGAGCAGTTCTTC.

This chain connects TRBV7-8 to TRBJ2-7, with D possibly TRBD1 on 6 matching bases. The CDR3 is 14 amino acids. V lost 5 bases, J lost 7 bases, and 18 bases lay in between. Germline V lookup: CDR1 SGHVS, CDR2 FQNEAQ. This CDR3 is CASSLGTFLMEQYF. DNA for the CDR3: TGTGCCAGCAGCCTGGGGACATTCTTGATGGAGCAGTACTTC.